This T cell receptor (beta chain) stems from a study of blood T cell repertoires in COVID-19. Study in general: The United States, Italy and Spain provided the acute and convalescent COVID-19 samples. The cDNA or gDNA used as material had been derived from T cells, B-cell-depleted T cells, or PBMCs.

This CDR3 has 11 amino acids. Germline CDR1 reads MDHEN; CDR2 reads SYDVKM. V lost 8 bases to trimming and J lost 2 bases, with 6 bases between them. How the authors handled the data: Estimation of nucleated cell counts relied on the amplification of reference gene primers. Sequencing used immunoSEQ multiplex PCR; TCRdb keeps in-frame clones, though not all of them. V and J calls and clone size are copied from that table; D and trimming were computed from the DNA. The sample consists of about 250,000 clones, approximately 80% of them appearing once. This rearrangement joins TRBV28 to TRBJ1-1; D unclear. The receptor was isolated from a man aged 35-49 years with acute or convalescent COVID-19. Sequenced material: peripheral blood. CDR3 nucleotide sequence: TGTGCCAGCGGAGACAACACTGAAGCTTTCTTT. Its protein is CASGDNTEAFF.